This paragraph reports one TCR beta chain. Its antigen is still unknown. These data come from a study of cytomegalovirus exposure and HLA in healthy donors. This PCR relied on a set of 60 Vbeta primers and 13 Jbeta primers. Assay used: immunoSEQ multiplex PCR; TCRdb lists only in-frame clones, some missing. This table has about 180,000 clones, 82% appearing once. Broader study findings: The likely explanation for a cluster of highly shared sequence variants was sequencing artifact.

The sequenced material came from PBMCs. The TCR originated in a man between 40 and 49 years old in good health and CMV-seronegative.

The CDR3 DNA reads as TGTGCCTGGAGTGTACAGCTCTCTGGGGCCAACGTCCTGACTTTC. Its translation: CAWSVQLSGANVLTF. The chain uses TRBV30 and TRBJ2-6, with D uncertain. CDR3 length: 15 residues. Trimming removed 0 bases at V and 0 bases at J, with 6 bases between. CDR1 is GTSNPN, CDR2 SVGIG, per germline (reference sequence). The whole variable domain, remainder taken from reference TRBV30 and TRBJ2-6, is SQTIHQWPATLVQPVGSPLSLECTVEGTSNPNLYWYRQAAGRGLQLLFYSVGIGQISSEVPQNLSASRPQDRQFILSSKKLLLSDSGFYLCAWSVQLSGANVLTFGAGSRLTVL.